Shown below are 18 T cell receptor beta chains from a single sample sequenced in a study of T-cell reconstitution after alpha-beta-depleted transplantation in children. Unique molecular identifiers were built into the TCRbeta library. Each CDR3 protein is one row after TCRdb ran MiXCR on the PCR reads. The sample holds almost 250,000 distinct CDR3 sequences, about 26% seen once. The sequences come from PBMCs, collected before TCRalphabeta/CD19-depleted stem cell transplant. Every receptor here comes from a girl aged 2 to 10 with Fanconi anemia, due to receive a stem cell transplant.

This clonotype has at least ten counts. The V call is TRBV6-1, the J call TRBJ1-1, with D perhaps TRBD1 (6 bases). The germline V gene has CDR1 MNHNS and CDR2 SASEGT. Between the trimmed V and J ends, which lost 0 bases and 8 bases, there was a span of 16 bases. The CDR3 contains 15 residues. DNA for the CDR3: TGTGCCAGCAGTGAAGCTAGTTTGAGGGGGATCGAAGCTTTCTTT. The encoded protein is CASSEASLRGIEAFF.

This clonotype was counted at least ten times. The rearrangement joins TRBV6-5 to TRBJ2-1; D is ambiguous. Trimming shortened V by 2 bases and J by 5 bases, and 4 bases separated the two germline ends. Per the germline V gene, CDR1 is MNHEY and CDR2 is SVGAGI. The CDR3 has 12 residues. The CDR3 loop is CASSYPDNEQFF. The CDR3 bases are TGTGCCAGCAGTTACCCAGACAATGAGCAGTTCTTC.

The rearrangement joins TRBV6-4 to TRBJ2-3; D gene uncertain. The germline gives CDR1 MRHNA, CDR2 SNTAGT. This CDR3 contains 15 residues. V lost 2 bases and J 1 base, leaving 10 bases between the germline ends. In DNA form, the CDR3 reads TGTGCCAGCAGTGACCCTGCTGGACGCACAGATACGCAGTATTTT. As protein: CASSDPAGRTDTQYF.

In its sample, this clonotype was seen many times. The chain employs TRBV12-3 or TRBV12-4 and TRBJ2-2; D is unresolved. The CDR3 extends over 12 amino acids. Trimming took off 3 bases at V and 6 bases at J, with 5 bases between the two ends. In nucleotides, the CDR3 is TGTGCCAGCAGTTTGGACCCCGGGGAGCTGTTTTTT. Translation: CASSLDPGELFF.

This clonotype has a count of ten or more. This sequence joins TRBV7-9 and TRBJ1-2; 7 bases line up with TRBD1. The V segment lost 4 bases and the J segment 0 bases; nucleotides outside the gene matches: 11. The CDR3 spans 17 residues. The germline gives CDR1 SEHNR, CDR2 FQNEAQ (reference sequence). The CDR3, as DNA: TGTGCCAGCAGCTGGCCCGCAGGGGGAGAAGCTAACTATGGCTACACCTTC. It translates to CASSWPAGGEANYGYTF.

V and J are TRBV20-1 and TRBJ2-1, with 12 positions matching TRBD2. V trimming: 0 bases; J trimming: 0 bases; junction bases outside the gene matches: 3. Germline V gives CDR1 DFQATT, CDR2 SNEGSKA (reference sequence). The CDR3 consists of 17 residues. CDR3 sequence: CSARDSSGGASYNEQFF. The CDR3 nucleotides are TGCAGTGCTAGAGACTCTAGCGGGGGGGCCTCCTACAATGAGCAGTTCTTC.

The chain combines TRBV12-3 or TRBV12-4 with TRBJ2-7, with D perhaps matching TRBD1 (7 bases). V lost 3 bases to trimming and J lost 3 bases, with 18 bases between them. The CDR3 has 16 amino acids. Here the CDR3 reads CASSFQVRQGLYEQYF. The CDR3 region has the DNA TGTGCCAGCAGTTTTCAAGTCCGACAGGGACTCTACGAGCAGTACTTC.

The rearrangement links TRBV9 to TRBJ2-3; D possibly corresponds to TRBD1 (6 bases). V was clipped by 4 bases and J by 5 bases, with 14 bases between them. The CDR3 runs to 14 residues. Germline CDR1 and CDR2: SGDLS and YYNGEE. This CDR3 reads CASSTTIQGDTQYF. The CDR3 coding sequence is TGTGCCAGCAGCACCACTATACAGGGAGATACGCAGTATTTT. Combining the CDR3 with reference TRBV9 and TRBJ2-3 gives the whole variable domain DSGVTQTPKHLITATGQRVTLRCSPRSGDLSVYWYQQSLDQGLQFLIQYYNGEERAKGNILERFSAQQFPDLHSELNLSSLELGDSALYFCASSTTIQGDTQYFGPGTRLTVL.

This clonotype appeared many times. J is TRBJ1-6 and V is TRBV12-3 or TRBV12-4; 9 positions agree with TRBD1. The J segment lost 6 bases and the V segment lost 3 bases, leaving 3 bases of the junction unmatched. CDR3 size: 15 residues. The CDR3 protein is CASSLMTGGNSPLHF. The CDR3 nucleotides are TGTGCCAGCAGTTTGATGACAGGGGGTAATTCACCCCTCCACTTT.

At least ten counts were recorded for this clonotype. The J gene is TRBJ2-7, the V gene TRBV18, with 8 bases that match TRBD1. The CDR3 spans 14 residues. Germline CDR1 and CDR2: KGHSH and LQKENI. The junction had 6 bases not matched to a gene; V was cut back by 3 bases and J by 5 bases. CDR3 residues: CASSPLDRDNEQYF. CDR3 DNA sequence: TGTGCCAGCTCACCTCTGGACAGGGATAACGAGCAGTACTTC. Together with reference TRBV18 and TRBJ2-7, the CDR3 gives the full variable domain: NAGVMQNPRHLVRRRGQEARLRCSPMKGHSHVYWYRQLPEEGLKFMVYLQKENIIDESGMPKERFSAEFPKEGPSILRIQQVVRGDSAAYFCASSPLDRDNEQYFGPGTRLTVT.

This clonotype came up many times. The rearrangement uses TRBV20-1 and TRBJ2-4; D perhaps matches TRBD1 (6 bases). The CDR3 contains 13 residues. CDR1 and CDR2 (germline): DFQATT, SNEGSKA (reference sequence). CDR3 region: CSDRLIAKNIQYF. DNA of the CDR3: TGCAGCGACAGGCTCATAGCCAAAAACATTCAGTACTTC.

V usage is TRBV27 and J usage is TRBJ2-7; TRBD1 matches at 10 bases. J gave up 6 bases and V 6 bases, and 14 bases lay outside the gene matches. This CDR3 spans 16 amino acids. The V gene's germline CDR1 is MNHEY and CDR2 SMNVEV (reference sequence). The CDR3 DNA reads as TGTGCCAGCAGATTCCAGACAGGGGGCTTTTTCGGCGAGCAGTACTTC. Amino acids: CASRFQTGGFFGEQYF.

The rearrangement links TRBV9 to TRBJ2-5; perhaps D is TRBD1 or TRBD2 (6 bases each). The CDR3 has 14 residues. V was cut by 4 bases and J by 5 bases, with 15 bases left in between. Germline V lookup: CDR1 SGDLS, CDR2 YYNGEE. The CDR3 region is CASSTSGEEETQYF. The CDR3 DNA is TGTGCCAGCAGCACTTCAGGGGAGGAGGAGACCCAGTACTTC.

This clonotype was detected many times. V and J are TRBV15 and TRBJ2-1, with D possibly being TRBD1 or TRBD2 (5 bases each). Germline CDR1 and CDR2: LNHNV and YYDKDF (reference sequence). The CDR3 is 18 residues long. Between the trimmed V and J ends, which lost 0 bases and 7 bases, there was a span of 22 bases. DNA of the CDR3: TGTGCCACCAGCAGAGATGGAGGTTGGCAGGGATTTCGGAATGAGCAGTTCTTC. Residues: CATSRDGGWQGFRNEQFF.

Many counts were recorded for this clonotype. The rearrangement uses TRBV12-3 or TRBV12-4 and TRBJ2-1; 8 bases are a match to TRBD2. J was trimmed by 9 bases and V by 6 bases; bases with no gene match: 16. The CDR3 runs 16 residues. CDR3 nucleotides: TGTGCCAGCAGCCCCCTAAGCGGGAGTTGGGATGGTGAGCAGTTCTTC. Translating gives CASSPLSGSWDGEQFF.

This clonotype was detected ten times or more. The CDR3 sequence is CSGGQGNGYTF. CDR3 in DNA: TGCAGCGGGGGACAGGGTAATGGCTACACCTTC. The chain joins TRBV29-1 to TRBJ1-2; 9 positions match TRBD1. With 7 bases clipped from V and 6 bases from J, the junction kept 3 bases outside the gene matches. The CDR3 spans 11 residues. Germline V gene data show CDR1 as SQVTM and CDR2 as ANQGSEA.

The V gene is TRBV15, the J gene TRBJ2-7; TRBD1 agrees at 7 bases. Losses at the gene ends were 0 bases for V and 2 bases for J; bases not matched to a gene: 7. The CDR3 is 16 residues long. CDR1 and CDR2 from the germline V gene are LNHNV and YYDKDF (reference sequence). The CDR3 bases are TGTGCCACCAGCAGAGATATTGACAGGGATCCCTACGAGCAGTACTTC. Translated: CATSRDIDRDPYEQYF. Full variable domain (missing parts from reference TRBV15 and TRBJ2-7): DAMVIQNPRYQVTQFGKPVTLSCSQTLNHNVMYWYQQKSSQAPKLLFHYYDKDFNNEADTPDNFQSRRPNTSFCFLDIRSPGLGDTAMYLCATSRDIDRDPYEQYFGPGTRLTVT.

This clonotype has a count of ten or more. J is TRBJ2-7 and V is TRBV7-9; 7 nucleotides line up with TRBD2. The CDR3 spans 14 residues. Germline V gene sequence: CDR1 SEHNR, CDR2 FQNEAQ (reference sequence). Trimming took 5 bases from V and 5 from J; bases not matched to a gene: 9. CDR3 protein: CASSIYGLVNEQYF. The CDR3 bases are TGTGCCAGCAGCATATACGGACTAGTAAACGAGCAGTACTTC.